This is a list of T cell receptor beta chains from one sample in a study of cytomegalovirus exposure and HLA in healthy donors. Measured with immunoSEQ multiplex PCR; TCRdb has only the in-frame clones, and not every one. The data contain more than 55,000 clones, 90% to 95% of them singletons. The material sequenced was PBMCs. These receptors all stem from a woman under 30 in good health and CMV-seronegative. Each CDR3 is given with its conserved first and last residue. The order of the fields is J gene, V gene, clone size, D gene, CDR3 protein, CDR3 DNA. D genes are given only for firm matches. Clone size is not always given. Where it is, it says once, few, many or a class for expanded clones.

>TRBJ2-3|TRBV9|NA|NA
CASSAHTYRADTQYF
TGTGCCAGCAGCGCCCATACCTACCGCGCGGATACGCAGTATTTT
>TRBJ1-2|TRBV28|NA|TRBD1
CASSFRDRAIANYGYTF
TGTGCCAGCAGTTTCCGGGACAGGGCCATAGCTAACTATGGCTACACCTTC
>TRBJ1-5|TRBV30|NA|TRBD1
CAWSLVGGRQPQHF
TGTGCCTGGAGTTTAGTAGGGGGCCGGCAGCCCCAGCATTTT
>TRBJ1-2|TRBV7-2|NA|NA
CASSAQLLYGYTF
TGTGCCAGCAGCGCACAGCTCCTCTATGGCTACACCTTC
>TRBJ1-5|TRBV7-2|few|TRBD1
CASSSTPPGTGFQPQHF
TGTGCCAGCAGCTCCACCCCCCCCGGGACAGGGTTCCAGCCCCAGCATTTT
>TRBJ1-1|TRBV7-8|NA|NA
CASSRVAEVTEAFF
TGTGCCAGCAGCCGAGTTGCGGAAGTCACTGAAGCTTTCTTT
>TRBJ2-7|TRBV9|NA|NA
CASSPAGTPVYEQYF
TGTGCCAGCAGCCCCGCCGGGACACCCGTGTACGAGCAGTACTTC
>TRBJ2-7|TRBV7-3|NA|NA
CASSLGQGGYEQYF
TGTGCCAGCAGCCTCGGCCAGGGTGGCTACGAGCAGTACTTC
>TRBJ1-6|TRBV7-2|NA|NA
CASSRRQDPSPLHF
TGTGCCAGCAGCCGAAGACAGGACCCCTCACCCCTCCACTTT
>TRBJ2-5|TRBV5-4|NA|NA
CASSSGTQLQETQYF
TGTGCCAGCAGCTCCGGGACTCAACTTCAAGAGACCCAGTACTTC
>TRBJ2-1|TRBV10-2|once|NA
CASSERLRRGYNEQFF
TGCGCCAGCAGTGAACGCCTTCGGCGGGGTTACAATGAGCAGTTCTTC
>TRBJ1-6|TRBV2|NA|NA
CASSVRQGLSPLHF
TGTGCCAGCAGTGTCAGGCAGGGGCTTTCACCCCTCCACTTT
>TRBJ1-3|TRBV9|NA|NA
CASSVDSSVGTIYF
TGTGCCAGCAGCGTTGACTCCTCGGTTGGCACCATATATTTT
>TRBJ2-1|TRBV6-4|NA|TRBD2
CASQRSAGGNEQFF
TGTGCCAGCCAGCGGTCAGCGGGGGGAAATGAGCAGTTCTTC
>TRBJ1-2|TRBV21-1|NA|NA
CASRGPPTGEIDGYTF
TGTGCCAGCAGAGGGCCGCCGACAGGGGAGATAGATGGCTACACCTTC
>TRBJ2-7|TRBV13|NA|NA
CASSLGQYEQYF
TGTGCCAGCAGCCTAGGACAGTACGAGCAGTACTTC
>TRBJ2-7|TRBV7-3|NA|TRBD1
CASSLGAGGVYEQYF
TGTGCCAGCAGCCTAGGGGCAGGGGGCGTTTACGAGCAGTACTTC
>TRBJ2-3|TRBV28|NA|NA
CASSYRVQSDTQYF
TGTGCCAGCAGCTACAGGGTACAGTCAGATACGCAGTATTTT
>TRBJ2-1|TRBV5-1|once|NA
CASSDDISEFF
TGCGCCAGCAGCGACGACATTAGTGAGTTCTTC
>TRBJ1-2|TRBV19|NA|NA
CATSGGLGGYTF
TGTGCCACATCGGGGGGCCTGGGTGGCTACACCTTC
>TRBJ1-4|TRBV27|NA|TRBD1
CASSPLRQGAPNEKLFF
TGTGCCAGCAGTCCGCTCCGACAGGGGGCCCCTAATGAAAAACTGTTTTTT
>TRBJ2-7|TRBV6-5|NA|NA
CASSYAGQTYEQYF
TGTGCCAGCAGTTACGCGGGACAGACCTACGAGCAGTACTTC
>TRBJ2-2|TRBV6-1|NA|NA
CASSVRPEGTGELFF
TGTGCCAGCAGTGTCCGTCCGGAGGGGACCGGGGAGCTGTTTTTT
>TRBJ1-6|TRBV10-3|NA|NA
CAISDAGGGGSPLHF
TGTGCCATCAGTGATGCGGGGGGAGGTGGGTCACCCCTCCACTTT
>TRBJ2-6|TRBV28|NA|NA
CASTRRFRISGANVLTF
TGTGCCAGCACCCGGAGGTTTCGGATCTCTGGGGCCAACGTCCTGACTTTC
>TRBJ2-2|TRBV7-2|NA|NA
CASSLRGSGELFF
TGTGCCAGCAGCTTACGGGGGTCCGGGGAGCTGTTTTTT
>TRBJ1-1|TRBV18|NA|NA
CASSTGRNTEAFF
TGTGCCAGCTCAACAGGCAGGAACACTGAAGCTTTCTTT
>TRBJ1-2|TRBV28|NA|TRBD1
CASSLQMGRGYGYTF
TGTGCCAGCAGTTTACAGATGGGCAGGGGGTATGGCTACACCTTC
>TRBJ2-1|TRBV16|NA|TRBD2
CASSFGLGPTEQFF
TGTGCCAGCAGCTTTGGACTAGGCCCAACTGAGCAGTTCTTC
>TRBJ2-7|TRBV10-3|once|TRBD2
CAISDPESTGLDAYEQYF
TGTGCCATCAGTGATCCAGAAAGCACCGGACTAGATGCATACGAGCAGTACTTC